A selection of T cell receptor beta chains follows, all from one sample in a study of blood T cell repertoires in COVID-19. The protocol was immunoSEQ multiplex PCR, while the TCRdb copy is restricted to in-frame clones and leaves out a portion. The table records about 170,000 clones, about 85% of them present only once. The sample was peripheral blood. These receptors were taken from a man aged 80 or over with COVID-19, enrolled during active disease. Both conserved end residues are part of each CDR3. A D gene is named only where the DNA matches it firmly. Part of the rows lack a size; the others show once, few, many or a class for expanded clones.

abundance	v_gene	len	j_gene	d_gene	CDR3nt	CDR3aa
NA	TRBV3-1/TRBV3-2	13	TRBJ1-4	NA	TGTGCCAGCAGCCAGGCAGGGAATGAAAAACTGTTTTTT	CASSQAGNEKLFF
NA	TRBV5-4	16	TRBJ1-2	NA	TGTGCCAGCAGCCTAGGCTTAACGGGACAAAACTATGGCTACACCTTC	CASSLGLTGQNYGYTF
NA	TRBV28	16	TRBJ2-1	TRBD1	TGTGCCAGCAGTTCGTCATGGACAGGGACCTACAATGAGCAGTTCTTC	CASSSSWTGTYNEQFF
once	TRBV5-4	15	TRBJ1-1	TRBD1	TGTGCCAGCAGCTTGTCGGACAGGGTGAACACTGAAGCTTTCTTT	CASSLSDRVNTEAFF
NA	TRBV29-1	13	TRBJ2-7	NA	TGCAGCGTTTTGGACTTTTCGGGCTACGAGCAGTACTTC	CSVLDFSGYEQYF
NA	TRBV5-1	15	TRBJ1-6	NA	TGCGCCAGCAGCTTGGTGCGGACAGAGAATTCACCCCTCCACTTT	CASSLVRTENSPLHF
NA	TRBV28	15	TRBJ1-1	NA	TGTGCCAGCAGTACCTCGACAGACGGGAGGTCTGAAGCTTTCTTT	CASSTSTDGRSEAFF
NA	TRBV29-1	14	TRBJ1-4	NA	TGCAGCGTTGCTTTGGACAGCGAGAATGAAAAACTGTTTTTT	CSVALDSENEKLFF
NA	TRBV2	15	TRBJ2-6	NA	TGTGCCAGCAGCCAACAGGGCGCTGGGGCCAACGTCCTGACTTTC	CASSQQGAGANVLTF
NA	TRBV19	14	TRBJ2-5	NA	TGTGCCAGTAGTATAGCCGGGGACCAAGAGACCCAGTACTTC	CASSIAGDQETQYF
NA	TRBV6-2/TRBV6-3	15	TRBJ1-5	TRBD1	TGTGCCAGCAGTTACGGGACAGGGAGCAATCAGCCCCAGCATTTT	CASSYGTGSNQPQHF
NA	TRBV6-1	15	TRBJ2-5	NA	TGTGCCAGCAGTGAAGATCACAGGAACCAAGAGACCCAGTACTTC	CASSEDHRNQETQYF
NA	TRBV28	14	TRBJ2-5	NA	TGTGCCAGCACCAGAGGGGGGGGTCAAGAGACCCAGTACTTC	CASTRGGGQETQYF
NA	TRBV9	15	TRBJ1-2	TRBD1	TGTGCCAGCAGGGCGGGGACAGTCAGATGGCATGGCTACACCTTC	CASRAGTVRWHGYTF
NA	TRBV15	16	TRBJ2-7	NA	TGTGCCACCAGCAGAGATCTGGATCGACTCTCCTACGAGCAGTACTTC	CATSRDLDRLSYEQYF
NA	TRBV4-1	15	TRBJ1-5	TRBD1	TGCGCCAGCAGCGAAGAGGACAGGGGCAATCAGCCCCAGCATTTT	CASSEEDRGNQPQHF
few	TRBV13	16	TRBJ1-1	TRBD1	TGTGCCAGCAGACACGGACAGGGGACCTTGAACACTGAAGCTTTCTTT	CASRHGQGTLNTEAFF
NA	TRBV7-2	15	TRBJ1-5	NA	TGTGCCAGCAGCCTATCAAACGACAAATTCCAGCCCCAGCATTTT	CASSLSNDKFQPQHF
once	TRBV7-3	13	TRBJ2-3	TRBD1	TGTGCCAGCAGCTTGGACAGGGGGCAAGAGCAGTATTTT	CASSLDRGQEQYF
NA	TRBV18	13	TRBJ1-1	NA	TGTGCCAGCTCCCCGGAGGAGAACACTGAAGCTTTCTTT	CASSPEENTEAFF
NA	TRBV18	14	TRBJ1-1	NA	TGTGCCAGCTCACCACGATCAGAAAACACTGAAGCTTTCTTT	CASSPRSENTEAFF
NA	TRBV11-2	12	TRBJ2-2	NA	TGTGCCAGCACGGCAGGGACCGGGGAGCTGTTTTTT	CASTAGTGELFF
NA	TRBV18	17	TRBJ2-7	TRBD1	TGTGCCAGCTCACCAGACAGGGGGACCTGGGCTGACCACGAGCAGTACTTC	CASSPDRGTWADHEQYF
NA	TRBV3-1/TRBV3-2	13	TRBJ2-5	TRBD1	TGTGCCAGCAGCCAACTACAGGGGGCGACCCAGTACTTC	CASSQLQGATQYF
NA	TRBV7-2	14	TRBJ1-1	TRBD1	TGTGCCAGCAGCCCAGACAGGGTGGCCACTGAAGCTTTCTTT	CASSPDRVATEAFF
NA	TRBV4-2	15	TRBJ2-5	NA	TGTGCCAGCAGCCAAGATGGGCTAGCGTCGGAGACCCAGTACTTC	CASSQDGLASETQYF
NA	TRBV7-3	15	TRBJ2-5	TRBD2	TGTGCCAGCAGCTTACGGACTAGCGGGGGTGAGACCCAGTACTTC	CASSLRTSGGETQYF
once	TRBV2	16	TRBJ2-3	TRBD1	TGTGCCAGCAGACCACAGATAGGGGGCTCGGGAGATACGCAGTATTTT	CASRPQIGGSGDTQYF
NA	TRBV7-9	14	TRBJ1-5	NA	TGTGCCAGCAGCCCACAGGGCAGCAATCAGCCCCAGCATTTT	CASSPQGSNQPQHF
NA	TRBV5-1	16	TRBJ1-6	NA	TGCGCCAGCAGCTTGGCCACAGGAATCCAAGGGTCACCCCTCCACTTT	CASSLATGIQGSPLHF
once	TRBV6-6	12	TRBJ1-4	NA	TGTGCCAGCAGCTTTGACATGGTAAAACTGTTTTTT	CASSFDMVKLFF
NA	TRBV28	14	TRBJ2-1	NA	TGTGCCAGCGGGGGGGCCTTGCCCTACAATGAGCAGTTCTTC	CASGGALPYNEQFF
NA	TRBV3-1/TRBV3-2	15	TRBJ1-3	NA	TGTGCCAGCAGCCCCCTGGGGGGGTCTGGAAACACCATATATTTT	CASSPLGGSGNTIYF
NA	TRBV5-1	15	TRBJ2-4	NA	TGCGCCAGCAGCTTAACCCAGGTAGCCAAAAACATTCAGTACTTC	CASSLTQVAKNIQYF
NA	TRBV29-1	14	TRBJ1-2	NA	TGCAGCACCCCCCGGGGGGCGGGAAACTATGGCTACACCTTC	CSTPRGAGNYGYTF
NA	TRBV29-1	11	TRBJ1-2	NA	TGCAGCGCTGGGCCGGACTATGGCTACACCTTC	CSAGPDYGYTF
few	TRBV28	15	TRBJ1-5	TRBD1	TGTGCCAGCAGTTTAGCAGGGGGTAGCAATCAGCCCCAGCATTTT	CASSLAGGSNQPQHF
NA	TRBV11-3	16	TRBJ1-1	NA	TGTGCCAGCAGCTTCCCTCGGGAGGGGCTGAACACTGAAGCTTTCTTT	CASSFPREGLNTEAFF
NA	TRBV6-5	15	TRBJ1-2	NA	TGTGCCAGCAGCGCGGCAAGCAGATCTAACTATGGCTACACCTTC	CASSAASRSNYGYTF
NA	TRBV19	15	TRBJ1-1	NA	TGTGCCAGTAGAACCTCGGGCCGCGGGGGGCCTGAAGCTTTCTTT	CASRTSGRGGPEAFF
once	TRBV5-1	14	TRBJ2-5	TRBD2	TGCGCCAGCAGCCCCAGCGGGGGGGGAGAGACCCAGTACTTC	CASSPSGGGETQYF
NA	TRBV4-1	15	TRBJ2-1	NA	TGCGCCAGCAGCCCACCAGGTTCCGTTGTGAATGAGCAGTTCTTC	CASSPPGSVVNEQFF
NA	TRBV21-1	20	TRBJ1-3	NA	TGTGCCAGCAGCAAAAGTGTCTTGGTTGAACAACCGTTCTCTGGAAACACCATATATTTT	CASSKSVLVEQPFSGNTIYF
once	TRBV5-5	14	TRBJ2-7	TRBD1	TGTGCCAGCAGCCAACAGGGGGCGCAGTACGAGCAGTACTTC	CASSQQGAQYEQYF
once	TRBV9	14	TRBJ1-6	NA	TGTGCCAGCAGCGTAGAGGGGCGAACTTCACCCCTCCACTTT	CASSVEGRTSPLHF